This TCR beta chain was sequenced in a study of pediatric ulcerative colitis. Study observations and caveats: A couple of rectal CDR3 clonotypes occurred in all ulcerative colitis patients. Acute severe colitis showed lower rectal diversity from clonal expansions.

Worth noting for this clone: The antigen is not known.

The blood sample was taken during the colonoscopy visit. Each sample received Survey-level depth of up to 500,000 reads. Produced via immunoSEQ multiplex PCR; TCRdb's table is partial and in-frame only. The table has more than 50,000 clones, 70% to 85% seen once. The germline V and J ends were trimmed by 3 bases and 5 bases, with 10 bases remaining between them. This CDR3 is built from 13 residues. Germline V gene data show CDR1 as SGHDN and CDR2 as FVKESK. What was sequenced was blood. The chain has TRBV14 and TRBJ1-2; TRBD1 is a possible D gene (5 bases). The clonotype originates from a boy aged 5-17 years with moderate ulcerative colitis. The CDR3 spells CASSQGKGYGYTF. In DNA, the CDR3 is TGTGCCAGCAGCCAGGGTAAGGGGTATGGCTACACCTTC.